The rows below give T cell receptor beta chains drawn from one sample of a study of monozygotic twins with inflammatory bowel disease. TCRdb reprocessed the 5' RACE reads and reports one entry per CDR3 protein, with no DNA. Its clone listing holds about 160,000 distinct CDR3 sequences. The sequenced sample was blood. These receptor sequences come from a human donor with ulcerative colitis or Crohn's disease, or a healthy co-twin of an affected twin (not recorded which). CDR3s include the opening cysteine and the closing phenylalanine or tryptophan.

v_call	j_call	cdr3_aa
TRBV5-1	TRBJ2-1	CASSPSLAGEGMTYNEQFF
TRBV12-3/TRBV12-4	TRBJ2-3	CASSRLAGGSTDTQYF
TRBV5-4	TRBJ2-3	CASRPRQGMGTDTQYF
TRBV20-1	TRBJ2-3	CSAPGTGGAVSTQYF
TRBV11-2	TRBJ2-2	CASSLLRGRAVGELFF
TRBV7-6	TRBJ2-7	CASSLGLLAGGSEQYF
TRBV5-1	TRBJ2-7	CASSKGQGSAEQYF
TRBV15	TRBJ2-3	CATSRVGYTQYF
TRBV6-1	TRBJ1-5	CASSGSGTGPQHF
TRBV20-1	TRBJ2-4	CSAPREAKNIQYF
TRBV10-3	TRBJ2-7	CAISEGQGVGEQYF
TRBV29-1	TRBJ2-1	CSANLAGVYNEQFF
TRBV24-1	TRBJ2-3	CATSDPVKAADTQYF
TRBV20-1	TRBJ2-7	CSARVWSSYEQYF
TRBV6-5	TRBJ2-3	CASSYHPTSTSTDTQYF
TRBV30	TRBJ2-3	CAWSGGDRGKSTDTQYF
TRBV27	TRBJ2-6	CATGLSGANVLTF
TRBV7-6	TRBJ1-5	CASSSRDGNQPQHF
TRBV7-2	TRBJ2-5	CASSLGGSIETQYF
TRBV12-3/TRBV12-4	TRBJ1-6	CASSGTSNSDSPLHF
TRBV9	TRBJ2-2	CASSVVTGGSNTGELFF
TRBV5-1	TRBJ1-1	CASSYPEDTEASF
TRBV12-3/TRBV12-4	TRBJ2-3	CASSLVLGTGNTQYF
TRBV30	TRBJ2-2	CAWRRGLASNTGELFF
TRBV5-1	TRBJ2-7	CASSLLGEEQYF
TRBV12-3/TRBV12-4	TRBJ1-3	CASSFTGANLPHSGNTIYF
TRBV19	TRBJ2-3	CASSRRTSGITDTQYF
TRBV6-6	TRBJ2-7	CASNLDRDYEQYF
TRBV7-3	TRBJ2-1	CASSVDLGGGSEQFF
TRBV3-1	TRBJ2-1	CASSPGRLAGPHEQFF
TRBV2	TRBJ2-1	CASSEPSGSTYNEQFF
TRBV4-1	TRBJ2-7	CASSKNDRAVDEQYF
TRBV15	TRBJ2-3	CATSRPLAGGTDTQYF
TRBV20-1	TRBJ2-3	CSARDRTGGVDTQYF
TRBV28	TRBJ2-7	CASSFRQRSYEQYF
TRBV20-1	TRBJ2-5	CSASRGPGAETQYF
TRBV5-1	TRBJ2-1	CASSLASAGFYNEQFF
TRBV3-1	TRBJ1-1	CASSQDLRTGTGTEAFF
TRBV12-3/TRBV12-4	TRBJ2-5	CASSRPQETQYF
TRBV9	TRBJ2-1	CASSDGGATYNEQFF
TRBV6-4	TRBJ2-3	CASSDRGEGADTQYF
TRBV27	TRBJ1-3	CASSFQGSPGNTIYF